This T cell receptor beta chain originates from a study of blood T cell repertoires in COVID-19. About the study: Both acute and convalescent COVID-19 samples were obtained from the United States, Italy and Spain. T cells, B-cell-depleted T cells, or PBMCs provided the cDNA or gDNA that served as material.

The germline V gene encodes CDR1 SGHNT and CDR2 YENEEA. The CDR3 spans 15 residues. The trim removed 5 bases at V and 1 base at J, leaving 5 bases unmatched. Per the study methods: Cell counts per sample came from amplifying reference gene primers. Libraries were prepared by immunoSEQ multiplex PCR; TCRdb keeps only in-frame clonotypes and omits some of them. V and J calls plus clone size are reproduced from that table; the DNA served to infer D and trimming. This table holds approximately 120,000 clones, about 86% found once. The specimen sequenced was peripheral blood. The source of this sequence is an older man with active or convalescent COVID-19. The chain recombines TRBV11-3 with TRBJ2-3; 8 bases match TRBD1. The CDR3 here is CASSPGGGGTDTQYF. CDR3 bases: TGTGCCAGCAGCCCAGGGGGCGGGGGCACAGATACGCAGTATTTT.